The 24 T cell receptor beta chains below all came from one sample that was sequenced in a study of somatic mutations in cytotoxic T cells in rheumatoid arthritis. Sequencing used immunoSEQ multiplex PCR; TCRdb keeps in-frame clones, though not all of them. The sample lists some 4,300 clones, 80% occurring once. The sample taken for sequencing was CD8+ T cells sorted from blood. The receptors stem from a woman between 55 and 75 years old with rheumatoid arthritis.

The chain uses TRBV27 and TRBJ2-3; D possibly corresponds to TRBD2 (5 bases). Germline-derived CDR1 and CDR2 are MNHEY and SMNVEV (reference sequence). V lost 2 bases and J lost 4, with 10 bases in between. CDR3 length: 14 amino acids. The CDR3 DNA reads as TGTGCCAGCAGTTTAAGTCTAGCCGCAGATACGCAGTATTTT. The encoded protein is CASSLSLAADTQYF.

The CDR3 coding sequence is TGTGCCAGCAGCTTCGACAGCTCCTACAATGAGCAGTTCTTC. This sequence encodes CASSFDSSYNEQFF. The chain uses TRBV11-3 and TRBJ2-1; maybe TRBD1 (5 bases). The CDR3 sequence is 14 residues long. Trimming took 3 bases from V and 0 from J, leaving 6 bases between them. Per the germline V gene, CDR1 is SGHNT and CDR2 is YENEEA.

This sequence joins TRBV11-2 and TRBJ2-7; 8 positions match TRBD1. CDR1 is SGHAT, CDR2 FQNNGV, per germline. J lost 7 bases, V lost 0 bases, and 11 bases had no gene match. The CDR3 loop spans 16 amino acids. The CDR3 bases are TGTGCCAGCAGCTTAGAGTCAGGGGGCGCTTCAGGGGAGCAGTACTTC. Translated: CASSLESGGASGEQYF.

This sequence joins TRBV29-1 and TRBJ2-3; 13 nucleotides line up with TRBD2. The CDR3 is 18 amino acids. Trimming at V came to 0 bases and at J to 6 bases, leaving 12 bases not matched to a gene. From germline, CDR1 is SQVTM and CDR2 ANQGSEA. The CDR3 DNA follows: TGCAGCGTTGAAGATCCGATAACTAGCGGGGGGGCGGAGGATACGCAGTATTTT. It yields the protein CSVEDPITSGGAEDTQYF.

This chain joins TRBV28 and TRBJ2-2, with D maybe TRBD1 (6 bases). Germline lookup yields CDR1 MDHEN and CDR2 SYDVKM. V shed 5 bases and J shed 0 bases, with 13 bases lying between them. The CDR3 totals 16 residues. CDR3 nucleotides: TGTGCCAGCAGTACCCCGGGACAAGCGAACACCGGGGAGCTGTTTTTT. This gives the protein CASSTPGQANTGELFF.

This CDR3 is CASSYEGETGELFF. For the CDR3, the DNA is TGTGCCAGCAGTTACGAGGGGGAGACCGGGGAGCTGTTTTTT. The chain employs TRBV6-5 and TRBJ2-2; the D gene is possibly TRBD1 (6 bases). Germline lookup yields CDR1 MNHEY and CDR2 SVGAGI. This CDR3 comprises 14 residues. The ends were cut back, 2 bases at V and 5 bases at J, with 9 bases in the middle.

J is TRBJ2-5 and V is TRBV5-1, with unresolved D. The V end lost 0 bases, the J end lost 1 base, and 10 bases lay between the germline ends. In germline, CDR1 is SGHRS, CDR2 YFSETQ. The CDR3 is 15 amino acids. CDR3 region: CASSLAGSLQETQYF. CDR3 coding DNA: TGCGCCAGCAGCTTGGCAGGCAGTCTCCAAGAGACCCAGTACTTC. Looking up the rest from reference TRBV5-1 and TRBJ2-5 gives the full variable domain: KAGVTQTPRYLIKTRGQQVTLSCSPISGHRSVSWYQQTPGQGLQFLFEYFSETQRNKGNFPGRFSGRQFSNSRSEMNVSTLELGDSALYLCASSLAGSLQETQYFGPGTRLLVL.

The V and J genes are TRBV12-5 and TRBJ2-1, with 8 nucleotides matching TRBD1. Trimming removed 4 bases from V and 5 bases from J; junction bases left unmatched: 4. This CDR3 contains 14 residues. CDR1 LGHNT and CDR2 FRNRAP come from the germline V gene. The CDR3 DNA reads as TGTGCTAGTGGTTCTTTGGACAGGGACAATGAGCAGTTCTTC. Its translation: CASGSLDRDNEQFF.

The J gene is TRBJ2-2, the V gene TRBV6-1, with TRBD1 matching 8 bases. V shed 1 base, J shed 4 bases, and the junction held 2 bases outside the gene matches. CDR3 length: 15 amino acids. Germline V lookup: CDR1 MNHNS, CDR2 SASEGT. In DNA form, the CDR3 reads TGTGCCAGCAGTGAAGGGACAGGGCTCACCGGGGAGCTGTTTTTT. Residues: CASSEGTGLTGELFF.

This chain connects TRBV7-3 to TRBJ2-5; TRBD1 matches 7 bases. V was clipped by 2 bases and J by 4 bases; unmatched bases: 7. CDR1 and CDR2 from the germline V gene are SGHTA and FQGTGA. The CDR3 totals 15 residues. This chain's CDR3 is CASSLGTGVGETQYF. The CDR3 DNA sequence: TGTGCCAGCAGCTTAGGAACAGGGGTCGGAGAGACCCAGTACTTC. Drawing the rest from reference TRBV7-3 and TRBJ2-5, the complete variable domain is GAGVSQTPSNKVTEKGKYVELRCDPISGHTALYWYRQSLGQGPEFLIYFQGTGAADDSGLPNDRFFAVRPEGSVSTLKIQRTERGDSAVYLCASSLGTGVGETQYFGPGTRLLVL.

The table lists this clone with a count of one. J is TRBJ2-7 and V is TRBV28, with TRBD1 matching over 7 bases. There are 14 residues in the CDR3. Germline CDR1 MDHEN, CDR2 SYDVKM. With V trimmed by 5 bases and J by 3 bases, 7 bases remained unmatched. CDR3 sequence (DNA): TGTGCCAGCAGTGACGGGACAGCTCACTACGAGCAGTACGTC. It specifies CASSDGTAHYEQYV.

This clone was picked up one time. The chain has TRBV5-6 and TRBJ2-1; D unresolved. There are 14 residues in the CDR3. The V end lost 4 bases, the J end lost 4 bases, and 12 bases lay between the germline ends. The V gene's germline CDR1 is SGHDT and CDR2 YYEEEE. Here the CDR3 DNA reads TGTGCCAGCAGCCCTACCCCAGGTTACAATGAGCAGTTCTTC. Translation: CASSPTPGYNEQFF.

This chain connects TRBV10-3 to TRBJ2-3; the D gene is possibly TRBD1 (6 bases). The CDR3 totals 16 residues. V was cut by 3 bases and J by 0 bases, with 13 bases left in between. CDR1 and CDR2 from the germline V gene are ENHRY and SYGVKD. For the CDR3, the DNA is TGTGCCATCAGTGATTATGGACAGCATAGCACAGATACGCAGTATTTT. Residues: CAISDYGQHSTDTQYF.

CDR3 in amino acids: CASSHRTGRETQYF. CDR3 bases: TGCGCCAGCAGCCATAGGACAGGGAGAGAGACCCAGTACTTC. The V and J genes are TRBV4-1 and TRBJ2-5, with TRBD1 identical over 8 bases. There are 14 residues in the CDR3. Germline V gives CDR1 MGHRA, CDR2 YSYEKL. V lost 3 bases to trimming and J lost 4 bases; unmatched junction nucleotides: 4.

In nucleotides, the CDR3 is TGTGCCAGCAGCTTAGGACAGGAGAACCAAGAGACCCAGTACTTC. This encodes CASSLGQENQETQYF. The chain links TRBV7-9 to TRBJ2-5; maybe TRBD1 (6 bases). V was trimmed by 1 base and J by 0 bases, leaving 9 bases between them. The CDR3 consists of 15 residues. From germline, CDR1 is SEHNR and CDR2 FQNEAQ (reference sequence).

This clone appeared a few times. The V call is TRBV15, the J call TRBJ2-3; 11 positions agree with TRBD2. Trimming at V came to 5 bases and at J to 4 bases, leaving 5 bases not matched to a gene. Germline V gene data show CDR1 as LNHNV and CDR2 as YYDKDF (reference sequence). The CDR3 consists of 15 residues. The CDR3 nucleotides read TGTGCCACCAGCGTTAGCGGGGGGGCCTCAGATACGCAGTATTTT. Encoded protein: CATSVSGGASDTQYF.

With respect to this clone: One junction end disagrees with the germline gene, perhaps due to a read error. The V and J genes are TRBV6-4 and TRBJ1-6; 7 nucleotides match TRBD1. CDR3 length: 14 residues. Germline V lookup: CDR1 MRHNA, CDR2 SNTAGT. The CDR3 is CASKGTEENSPLPF. The CDR3 region has the DNA TGTGCCAGCAAAGGGACAGAAGAGAATTCACCCCTCCCCTTT.

The genes are TRBV9 and TRBJ2-1, with TRBD2 as a possible D gene (5 bases). Trimming stripped 4 bases from V and 6 bases from J, with 11 bases between. The CDR3 sequence is 13 residues long. Germline V gives CDR1 SGDLS, CDR2 YYNGEE. The CDR3 DNA is TGTGCCAGCAGCTCGGGATTGTCCAATGAGCAGTTCTTC. It translates to CASSSGLSNEQFF. The whole variable domain, filled in from reference TRBV9 and TRBJ2-1, reads DSGVTQTPKHLITATGQRVTLRCSPRSGDLSVYWYQQSLDQGLQFLIQYYNGEERAKGNILERFSAQQFPDLHSELNLSSLELGDSALYFCASSSGLSNEQFFGPGTRLTVL.

The chain links TRBV6-4 to TRBJ2-1, with 11 positions matching TRBD2. The length of the CDR3 is 16 residues. Per germline, CDR1 MRHNA and CDR2 SNTAGT. Germline trimming cut 2 bases from V and 9 bases from J; bases unmatched to any gene: 9. This chain's CDR3 is CASSDGGSGGALEQFF. In nucleotides, the CDR3 is TGTGCCAGCAGTGACGGAGGTAGCGGGGGGGCCCTTGAGCAGTTCTTC.

In this sample, this clone turned up a few times. The CDR3 reads CASDRDSYQPQHF. CDR3 nucleotide sequence: TGTGCCAGCGACCGGGACAGTTATCAGCCCCAGCATTTT. The V and J genes are TRBV6-5 and TRBJ1-5; 7 bases map to TRBD1. CDR1 and CDR2 (germline): MNHEY, SVGAGI. The CDR3 length is 13 residues. The junction had 6 bases not matched to a gene; V was cut back by 8 bases and J by 5 bases.

The chain has TRBV9 and TRBJ2-1; TRBD2 matches at 10 bases. V gave up 4 bases and J gave up 5 bases; unmatched junction bases: 0. The germline V gene has CDR1 SGDLS and CDR2 YYNGEE. The CDR3 loop spans 13 amino acids. This chain's CDR3 is CASSSGGDNEQFF. DNA of the CDR3: TGTGCCAGCAGCAGCGGGGGGGACAATGAGCAGTTCTTC.

The chain carries TRBV6-5 and TRBJ2-7; TRBD1 agrees at 8 bases. CDR3 length: 14 amino acids. Trimming removed 6 bases from V and 3 bases from J; junction bases left unmatched: 7. Germline lookup yields CDR1 MNHEY and CDR2 SVGAGI. DNA of the CDR3: TGTGCCAGCAGCCCCGGGACAGGACGCTACGAGCAGTACTTC. Encoded protein: CASSPGTGRYEQYF.

This clone was detected only a few times. The V gene is TRBV9, the J gene TRBJ2-7; the match to TRBD2 covers 12 bases. There are 17 residues in the CDR3. Germline CDR1 SGDLS, CDR2 YYNGEE. The V and J ends lost 2 bases and 3 bases, in that order; junction bases with no gene match: 9. Here the CDR3 DNA reads TGTGCCAGCAGCGTGGCCGGGACTAGCGGGTCTCGCTACGAGCAGTACTTC. Protein product: CASSVAGTSGSRYEQYF.

This sequence joins TRBV2 and TRBJ1-2; TRBD1 aligns across 8 bases. V shed 6 bases and J 3 bases; nucleotides not matched to a gene: 6. In germline, CDR1 is SNHLY, CDR2 FYNNEI. The CDR3 covers 14 residues. The DNA of the CDR3 is TGTGCCAGCAGCGAGACAGGGGTGGACTATGGCTACACCTTC. Encoded protein: CASSETGVDYGYTF. The full variable domain, with the rest looked up from reference TRBV2 and TRBJ1-2, is EPEVTQTPSHQVTQMGQEVILRCVPISNHLYFYWYRQILGQKVEFLVSFYNNEISEKSEIFDDQFSVERPDGSNFTLKIRSTKLEDSAMYFCASSETGVDYGYTFGSGTRLTVV.